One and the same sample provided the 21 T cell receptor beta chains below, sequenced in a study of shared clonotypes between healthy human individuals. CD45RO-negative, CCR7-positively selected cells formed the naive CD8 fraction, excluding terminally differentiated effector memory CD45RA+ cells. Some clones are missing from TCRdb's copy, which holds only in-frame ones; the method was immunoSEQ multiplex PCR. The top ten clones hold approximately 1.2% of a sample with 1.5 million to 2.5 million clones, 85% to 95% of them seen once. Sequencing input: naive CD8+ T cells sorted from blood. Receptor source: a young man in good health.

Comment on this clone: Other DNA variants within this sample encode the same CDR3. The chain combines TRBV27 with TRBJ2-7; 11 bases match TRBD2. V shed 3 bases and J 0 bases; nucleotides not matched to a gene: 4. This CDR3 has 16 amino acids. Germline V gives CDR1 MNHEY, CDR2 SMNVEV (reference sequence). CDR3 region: CASSLLAGGSSYEQYF. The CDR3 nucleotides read TGTGCCAGCAGTTTGCTAGCGGGGGGAAGCTCCTACGAGCAGTACTTC.

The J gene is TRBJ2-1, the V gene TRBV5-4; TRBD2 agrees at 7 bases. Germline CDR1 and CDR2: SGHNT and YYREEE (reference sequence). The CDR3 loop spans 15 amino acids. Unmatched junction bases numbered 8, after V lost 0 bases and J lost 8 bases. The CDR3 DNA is TGTGCCAGCAGCTTGGCCGAGGGAGGGCGTGATGAGCAGTTCTTC. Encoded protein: CASSLAEGGRDEQFF.

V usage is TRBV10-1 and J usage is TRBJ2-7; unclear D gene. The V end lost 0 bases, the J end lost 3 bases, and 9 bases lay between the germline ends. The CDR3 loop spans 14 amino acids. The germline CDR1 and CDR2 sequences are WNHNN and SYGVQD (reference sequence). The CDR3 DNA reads TGCGCCAGCAGTGAGTCGATTGGGGTCTACGAGCAGTACTTC. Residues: CASSESIGVYEQYF.

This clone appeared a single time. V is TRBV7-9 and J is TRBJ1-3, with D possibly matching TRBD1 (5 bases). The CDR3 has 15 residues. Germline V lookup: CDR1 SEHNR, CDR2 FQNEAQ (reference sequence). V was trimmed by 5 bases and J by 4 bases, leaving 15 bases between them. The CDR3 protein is CASSDDSQRGNTIYF. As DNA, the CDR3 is TGTGCCAGCAGCGATGACAGCCAACGGGGAAACACCATATATTTT.

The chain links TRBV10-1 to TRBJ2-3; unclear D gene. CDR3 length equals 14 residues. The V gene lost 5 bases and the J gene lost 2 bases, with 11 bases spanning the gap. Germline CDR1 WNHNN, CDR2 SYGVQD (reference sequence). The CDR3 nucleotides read TGCGCCAGCAGTCGTTCGGCACACACAGATACGCAGTATTTT. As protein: CASSRSAHTDTQYF.

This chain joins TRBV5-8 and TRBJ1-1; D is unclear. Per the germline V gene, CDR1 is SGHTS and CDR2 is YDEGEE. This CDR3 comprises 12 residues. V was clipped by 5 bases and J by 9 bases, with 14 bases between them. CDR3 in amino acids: CASRPEGSKAFF. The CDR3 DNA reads TGTGCCAGCAGACCCGAAGGAAGTAAAGCTTTCTTT.

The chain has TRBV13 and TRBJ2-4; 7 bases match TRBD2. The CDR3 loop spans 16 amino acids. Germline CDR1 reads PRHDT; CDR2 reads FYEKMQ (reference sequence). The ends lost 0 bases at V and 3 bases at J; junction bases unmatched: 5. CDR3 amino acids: CASSLGLGGDKNIQYF. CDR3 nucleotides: TGTGCCAGCAGCTTAGGCCTTGGGGGGGACAAAAACATTCAGTACTTC.

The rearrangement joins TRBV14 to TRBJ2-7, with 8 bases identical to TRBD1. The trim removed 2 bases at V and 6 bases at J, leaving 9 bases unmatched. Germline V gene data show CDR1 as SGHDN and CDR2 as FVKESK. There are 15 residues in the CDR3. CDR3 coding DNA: TGTGCCAGCAGCCAATATACGACAGGGGCCATCGAGCAGTACTTC. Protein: CASSQYTTGAIEQYF.

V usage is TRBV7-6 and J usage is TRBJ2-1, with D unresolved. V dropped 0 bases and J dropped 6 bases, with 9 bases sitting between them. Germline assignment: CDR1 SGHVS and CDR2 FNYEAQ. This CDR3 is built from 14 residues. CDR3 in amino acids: CASSLAARGNEQFF. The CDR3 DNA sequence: TGTGCCAGCAGCTTAGCCGCTCGTGGCAATGAGCAGTTCTTC.

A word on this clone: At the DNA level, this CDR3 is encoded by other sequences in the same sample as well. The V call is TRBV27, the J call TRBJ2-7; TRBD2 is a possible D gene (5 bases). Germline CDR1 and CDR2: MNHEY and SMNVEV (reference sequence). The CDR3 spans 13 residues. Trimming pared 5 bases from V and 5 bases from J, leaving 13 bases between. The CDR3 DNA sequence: TGTGCCAGCAGTCTACTCCTCGGGGACGAGCAGTACTTC. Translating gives CASSLLLGDEQYF.

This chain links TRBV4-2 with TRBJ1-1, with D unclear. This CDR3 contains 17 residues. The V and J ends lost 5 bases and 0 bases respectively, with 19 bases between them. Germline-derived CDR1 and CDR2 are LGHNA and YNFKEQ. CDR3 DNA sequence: TGTGCCAGCAGCTTTCCGTCCTCTCCGAACATGAACACTGAAGCTTTCTTT. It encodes CASSFPSSPNMNTEAFF.

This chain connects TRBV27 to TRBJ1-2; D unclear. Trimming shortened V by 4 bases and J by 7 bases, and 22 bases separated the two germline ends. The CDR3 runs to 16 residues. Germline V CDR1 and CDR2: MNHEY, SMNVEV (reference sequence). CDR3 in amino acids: CASSSLGGSSVGGYTF. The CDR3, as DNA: TGTGCCAGCAGTTCACTGGGCGGATCTTCAGTAGGTGGCTACACCTTC.

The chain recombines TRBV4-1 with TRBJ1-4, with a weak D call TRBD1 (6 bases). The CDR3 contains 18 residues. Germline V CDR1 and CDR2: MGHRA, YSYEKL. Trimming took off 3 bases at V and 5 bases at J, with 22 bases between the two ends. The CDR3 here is CASSHPREGVWENEKLFF. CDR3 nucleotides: TGCGCCAGCAGCCATCCTCGAGAGGGGGTGTGGGAGAATGAAAAACTGTTTTTT.

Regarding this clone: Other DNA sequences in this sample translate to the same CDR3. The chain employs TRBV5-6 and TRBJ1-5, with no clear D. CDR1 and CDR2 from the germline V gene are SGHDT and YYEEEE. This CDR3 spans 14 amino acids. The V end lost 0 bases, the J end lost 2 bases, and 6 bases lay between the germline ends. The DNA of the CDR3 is TGTGCCAGCAGCTTGGGGGCCGGCAATCAGCCCCAGCATTTT. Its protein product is CASSLGAGNQPQHF. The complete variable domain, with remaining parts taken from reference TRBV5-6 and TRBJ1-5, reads DAGVTQSPTHLIKTRGQQVTLRCSPKSGHDTVSWYQQALGQGPQFIFQYYEEEERQRGNFPDRFSGHQFPNYSSELNVNALLLGDSALYLCASSLGAGNQPQHFGDGTRLSIL.

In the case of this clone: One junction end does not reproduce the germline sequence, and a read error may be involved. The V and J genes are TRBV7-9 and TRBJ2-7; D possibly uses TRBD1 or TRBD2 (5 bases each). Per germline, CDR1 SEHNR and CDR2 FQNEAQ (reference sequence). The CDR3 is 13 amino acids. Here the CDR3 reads CASSPRSGADHHF. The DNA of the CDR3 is TGTGCCAGCAGCCCAAGGTCCGGGGCAGACCACCACTTC. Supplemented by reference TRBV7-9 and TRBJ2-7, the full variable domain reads DTGVSQNPRHKITKRGQNVTFRCDPISEHNRLYWYRQTLGQGPEFLTYFQNEAQLEKSRLLSDRFSAERPKGSFSTLEIQRTEQGDSAMYLCASSPRSGADHHFGPGTRLTVT.

The CDR3 nucleotides are TGTGCCAGCAGCTTATTCGGTCTAAAAATGAACACCGGGGAGCTGTTTTTT. Its translation: CASSLFGLKMNTGELFF. The chain recombines TRBV13 with TRBJ2-2; D remains ambiguous. CDR3 length: 17 amino acids. V dropped 2 bases and J dropped 1 base, with 14 bases sitting between them. Germline CDR1 PRHDT, CDR2 FYEKMQ (reference sequence).

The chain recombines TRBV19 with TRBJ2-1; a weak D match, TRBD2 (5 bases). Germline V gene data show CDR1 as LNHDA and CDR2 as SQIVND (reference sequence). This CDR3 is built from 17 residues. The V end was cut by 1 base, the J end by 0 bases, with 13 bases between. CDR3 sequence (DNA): TGTGCCAGTAGTATAGCGGACGGGGTCAGCTCCTACAATGAGCAGTTCTTC. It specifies CASSIADGVSSYNEQFF. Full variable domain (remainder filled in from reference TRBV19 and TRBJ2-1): DGGITQSPKYLFRKEGQNVTLSCEQNLNHDAMYWYRQDPGQGLRLIYYSQIVNDFQKGDIAEGYSVSREKKESFPLTVTSAQKNPTAFYLCASSIADGVSSYNEQFFGPGTRLTVL.

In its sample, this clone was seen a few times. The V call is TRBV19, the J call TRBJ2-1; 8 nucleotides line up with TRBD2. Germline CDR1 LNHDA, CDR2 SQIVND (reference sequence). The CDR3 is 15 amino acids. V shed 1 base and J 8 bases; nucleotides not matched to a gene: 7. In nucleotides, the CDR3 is TGTGCCAGTAGTATAGCGGGAGGGCCTATCCATGAGCAGTTCTTC. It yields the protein CASSIAGGPIHEQFF.

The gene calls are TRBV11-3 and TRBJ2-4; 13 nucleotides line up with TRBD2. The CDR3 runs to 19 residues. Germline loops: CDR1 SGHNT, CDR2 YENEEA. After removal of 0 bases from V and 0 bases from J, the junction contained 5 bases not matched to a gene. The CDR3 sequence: CASSLDSTSGGVAKNIQYF. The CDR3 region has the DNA TGTGCCAGCAGCTTAGATTCCACTAGCGGGGGGGTAGCCAAAAACATTCAGTACTTC. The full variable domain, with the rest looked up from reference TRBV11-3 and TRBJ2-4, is EAGVVQSPRYKIIEKKQPVAFWCNPISGHNTLYWYLQNLGQGPELLIRYENEEAVDDSQLPKDRFSAERLKGVDSTLKIQPAELGDSAVYLCASSLDSTSGGVAKNIQYFGAGTRLSVL.

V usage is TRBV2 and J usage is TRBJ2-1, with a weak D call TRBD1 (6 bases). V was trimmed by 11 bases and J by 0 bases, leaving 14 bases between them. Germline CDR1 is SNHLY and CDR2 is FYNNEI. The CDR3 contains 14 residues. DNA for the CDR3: TGTGCCGCCGCCCGGGACACCTCCTACAATGAGCAGTTCTTC. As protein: CAAARDTSYNEQFF.

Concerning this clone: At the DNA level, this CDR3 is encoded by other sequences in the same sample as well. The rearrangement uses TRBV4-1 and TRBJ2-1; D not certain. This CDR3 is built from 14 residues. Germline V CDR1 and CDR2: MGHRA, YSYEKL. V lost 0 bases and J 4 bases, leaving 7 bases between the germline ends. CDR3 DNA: TGCGCCAGCAGCCAAGAGGGCTTTTACAATGAGCAGTTCTTC. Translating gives CASSQEGFYNEQFF.